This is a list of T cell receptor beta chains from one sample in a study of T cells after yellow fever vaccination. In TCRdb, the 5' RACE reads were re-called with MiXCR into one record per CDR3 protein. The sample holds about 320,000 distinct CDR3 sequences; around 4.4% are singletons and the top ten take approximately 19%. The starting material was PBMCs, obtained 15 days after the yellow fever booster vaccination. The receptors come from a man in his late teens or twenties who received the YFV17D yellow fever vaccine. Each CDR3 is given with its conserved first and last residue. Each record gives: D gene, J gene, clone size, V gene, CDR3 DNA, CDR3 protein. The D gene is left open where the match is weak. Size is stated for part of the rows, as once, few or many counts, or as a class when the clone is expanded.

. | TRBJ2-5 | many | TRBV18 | TGTGCCAGCCGAACGATTGGGGAGACCCAGTACTTC | CASRTIGETQYF
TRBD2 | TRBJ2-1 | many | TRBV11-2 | TGTGCCAGCAGCTTGGGGCGGGGGGGCTCCTCCTACAATGAGCAGTTCTTC | CASSLGRGGSSYNEQFF
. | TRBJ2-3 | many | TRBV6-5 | TGTGCCAGCAGAACTCACCTGGGGGATACGCAGTATTTT | CASRTHLGDTQYF
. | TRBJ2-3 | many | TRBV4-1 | TGCGCCAGCAGCCAAGTTTATACTAGCACAGATACGCAGTATTTT | CASSQVYTSTDTQYF
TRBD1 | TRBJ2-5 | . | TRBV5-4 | TGTGCCAGCAGCTTGGAGACAGGGCGGGCGGAGACCCAGTACTTC | CASSLETGRAETQYF
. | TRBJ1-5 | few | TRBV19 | TGTGCCAGTAAGGCGGATAGCAATCAGCCCCAGCATTTT | CASKADSNQPQHF
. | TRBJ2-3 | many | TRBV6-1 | TGTGCCACCGCTATCCGGGACTCCTGGGCCACAGATACGCAGTATTTT | CATAIRDSWATDTQYF
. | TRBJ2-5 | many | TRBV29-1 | TGCAGCGCAGGCCGGACAGCCGAAGAGACCCAGTACTTC | CSAGRTAEETQYF
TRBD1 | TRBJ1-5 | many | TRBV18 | TGTGCCAGCTCACCATTCGGACAGGGGAGTAATCAGCCCCAGCATTTT | CASSPFGQGSNQPQHF
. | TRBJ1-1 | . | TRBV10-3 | TGTGCCATCAGTGTTTCGGGGAGAGGAACTGAAGCTTTCTTT | CAISVSGRGTEAFF
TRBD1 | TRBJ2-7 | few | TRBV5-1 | TGCGCCAGCAGCCAGGATGGGGGGACAGGGGTAGACGAGCAGTACTTC | CASSQDGGTGVDEQYF
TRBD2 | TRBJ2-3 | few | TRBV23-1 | TGCGCCAGCAGCCCCAGGACTAGCAGGCCCCTCACTTTTGCGCAGTATTTT | CASSPRTSRPLTFAQYF
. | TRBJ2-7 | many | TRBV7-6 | TGTGCCAGCAGCCGGGATTTAACCTACGAGCAGTACTTC | CASSRDLTYEQYF
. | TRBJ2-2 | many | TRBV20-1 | TGCAGTGCTCGTCCCCAGGGCCGCGGCACCGGGGAGCTGTTTTTT | CSARPQGRGTGELFF
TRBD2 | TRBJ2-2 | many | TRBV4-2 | TGTGCCAGCAGCCAAGACACTAGCGGGTCGAACACCGGGGAGCTGTTTTTT | CASSQDTSGSNTGELFF
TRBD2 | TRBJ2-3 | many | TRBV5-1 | TGCGCCAGCAGCGCCCAGCGGGGGGGGCAGTATTTT | CASSAQRGGQYF
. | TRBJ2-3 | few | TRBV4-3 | TGCGCCAGCAGCCCAACAGGGGGGGGACCCTATAGCACAGATACGCAGTATTTT | CASSPTGGGPYSTDTQYF
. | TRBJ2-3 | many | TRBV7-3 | TGTGCCAGCAGCCTCCGCCCCTTAACGGACAGTTACACAGATACGCAGTATTTT | CASSLRPLTDSYTDTQYF
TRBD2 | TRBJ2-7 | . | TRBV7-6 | TGTGCCAGCGGAACCGGGACTAGCGGCGACGAGCAGTACTTC | CASGTGTSGDEQYF
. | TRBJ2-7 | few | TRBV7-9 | TGTGCCAGCGCCCTCTCTGCAGTCTCCTACGAGCAGTACTTC | CASALSAVSYEQYF
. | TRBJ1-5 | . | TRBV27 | TGTGCCAGCAGGGGACAATACAATCAGCCCCAGCATTTT | CASRGQYNQPQHF
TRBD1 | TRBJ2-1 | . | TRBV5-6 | TGTGCCAGCAGCCGGACAGGGGGCCACAATGAGCAGTTCTTC | CASSRTGGHNEQFF
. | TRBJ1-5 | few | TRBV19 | TGTGCCAGTAGTACCTCGGCGGGGCCCCAGCATTTT | CASSTSAGPQHF
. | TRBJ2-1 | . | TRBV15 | TGTGCCACCAGCAGACGTCCGGAGATCCATGAGCAGTTCTTC | CATSRRPEIHEQFF
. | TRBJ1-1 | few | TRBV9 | TGTGCCAGCAGCGTAAGTGGGTACACTGAAGCTTTCTTT | CASSVSGYTEAFF
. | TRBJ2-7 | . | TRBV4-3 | TGCGCCAGCAGCCTGGACTGGTCATTATTCTACGAGCAGTACTTC | CASSLDWSLFYEQYF
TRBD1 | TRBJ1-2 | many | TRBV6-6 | TGTGCCAGCAGTTACTGGCAGGGGGAGGGTGGCTACACCTTC | CASSYWQGEGGYTF
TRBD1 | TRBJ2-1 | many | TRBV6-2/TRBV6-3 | TGTGCCAGCAGAACGATACAGGGGAGCTCCTACAATGAGCAGTTCTTC | CASRTIQGSSYNEQFF